This TCR beta chain was retrieved from a study of T-cell memory formation after mild COVID-19. TCRdb analysed the 5' RACE reads with MiXCR anew, one entry per CDR3 protein. This sample carries hundreds of thousands of distinct CDR3 sequences, 25% to 30% of them seen once, and the ten largest clones take roughly 14%. Of note for this clonotype: Its antigen is unknown.

Points from the study as a whole: The second-wave clones peaking on day 37 were not confirmed as SARS-CoV-2-specific.

The CDR3 runs to 13 residues. V lost 4 bases and J 10 bases, leaving 13 bases between the germline ends. Germline loops: CDR1 MGHDK, CDR2 SYGVNS. This chain links TRBV25-1 with TRBJ1-4, with D tentatively TRBD1 (5 bases). The TCR originated in an adult woman who had mild COVID-19 (a few samples of this study predate the infection). Cell type and time point are not known. The sequenced material came from PBMCs or a T cell subset sorted from them (not recorded which). DNA for the CDR3: TGTGCCAGCAGTGGCCAGGGAAGGGGAAAACTGTTTTTT. Translating it yields CASSGQGRGKLFF.